This T cell receptor (beta chain) was sequenced during a study of Graves' ophthalmopathy and Graves' hyperthyroidism. The V end was cut by 5 bases, the J end by 8 bases, with 6 bases between. CDR1 and CDR2 (germline): SGHTA, FQGTGA. The CDR3 runs 10 residues. Transcripts of RNA were the source for amplifying TCR beta CDR3 regions. HTBI primers primed a first-round RT-PCR, and a second-round multiplex PCR followed. TCRdb recomputed calls from the multiplex PCR reads with MiXCR, one row per CDR3 protein. The repertoire consists of over 450,000 distinct CDR3 sequences, with 13% to 15% occurring once and the leading ten covering 9.8%. This clonotype was counted at least ten times.

The sequenced sample was blood. This chain uses TRBV7-3 with TRBJ2-5, with D uncertain. The source of this sequence is a woman aged 25 to 39 with Graves' ophthalmopathy. CDR3 sequence: CASSPSTQYF. Here the CDR3 DNA reads TGTGCCAGCAGCCCCAGCACCCAGTACTTC.